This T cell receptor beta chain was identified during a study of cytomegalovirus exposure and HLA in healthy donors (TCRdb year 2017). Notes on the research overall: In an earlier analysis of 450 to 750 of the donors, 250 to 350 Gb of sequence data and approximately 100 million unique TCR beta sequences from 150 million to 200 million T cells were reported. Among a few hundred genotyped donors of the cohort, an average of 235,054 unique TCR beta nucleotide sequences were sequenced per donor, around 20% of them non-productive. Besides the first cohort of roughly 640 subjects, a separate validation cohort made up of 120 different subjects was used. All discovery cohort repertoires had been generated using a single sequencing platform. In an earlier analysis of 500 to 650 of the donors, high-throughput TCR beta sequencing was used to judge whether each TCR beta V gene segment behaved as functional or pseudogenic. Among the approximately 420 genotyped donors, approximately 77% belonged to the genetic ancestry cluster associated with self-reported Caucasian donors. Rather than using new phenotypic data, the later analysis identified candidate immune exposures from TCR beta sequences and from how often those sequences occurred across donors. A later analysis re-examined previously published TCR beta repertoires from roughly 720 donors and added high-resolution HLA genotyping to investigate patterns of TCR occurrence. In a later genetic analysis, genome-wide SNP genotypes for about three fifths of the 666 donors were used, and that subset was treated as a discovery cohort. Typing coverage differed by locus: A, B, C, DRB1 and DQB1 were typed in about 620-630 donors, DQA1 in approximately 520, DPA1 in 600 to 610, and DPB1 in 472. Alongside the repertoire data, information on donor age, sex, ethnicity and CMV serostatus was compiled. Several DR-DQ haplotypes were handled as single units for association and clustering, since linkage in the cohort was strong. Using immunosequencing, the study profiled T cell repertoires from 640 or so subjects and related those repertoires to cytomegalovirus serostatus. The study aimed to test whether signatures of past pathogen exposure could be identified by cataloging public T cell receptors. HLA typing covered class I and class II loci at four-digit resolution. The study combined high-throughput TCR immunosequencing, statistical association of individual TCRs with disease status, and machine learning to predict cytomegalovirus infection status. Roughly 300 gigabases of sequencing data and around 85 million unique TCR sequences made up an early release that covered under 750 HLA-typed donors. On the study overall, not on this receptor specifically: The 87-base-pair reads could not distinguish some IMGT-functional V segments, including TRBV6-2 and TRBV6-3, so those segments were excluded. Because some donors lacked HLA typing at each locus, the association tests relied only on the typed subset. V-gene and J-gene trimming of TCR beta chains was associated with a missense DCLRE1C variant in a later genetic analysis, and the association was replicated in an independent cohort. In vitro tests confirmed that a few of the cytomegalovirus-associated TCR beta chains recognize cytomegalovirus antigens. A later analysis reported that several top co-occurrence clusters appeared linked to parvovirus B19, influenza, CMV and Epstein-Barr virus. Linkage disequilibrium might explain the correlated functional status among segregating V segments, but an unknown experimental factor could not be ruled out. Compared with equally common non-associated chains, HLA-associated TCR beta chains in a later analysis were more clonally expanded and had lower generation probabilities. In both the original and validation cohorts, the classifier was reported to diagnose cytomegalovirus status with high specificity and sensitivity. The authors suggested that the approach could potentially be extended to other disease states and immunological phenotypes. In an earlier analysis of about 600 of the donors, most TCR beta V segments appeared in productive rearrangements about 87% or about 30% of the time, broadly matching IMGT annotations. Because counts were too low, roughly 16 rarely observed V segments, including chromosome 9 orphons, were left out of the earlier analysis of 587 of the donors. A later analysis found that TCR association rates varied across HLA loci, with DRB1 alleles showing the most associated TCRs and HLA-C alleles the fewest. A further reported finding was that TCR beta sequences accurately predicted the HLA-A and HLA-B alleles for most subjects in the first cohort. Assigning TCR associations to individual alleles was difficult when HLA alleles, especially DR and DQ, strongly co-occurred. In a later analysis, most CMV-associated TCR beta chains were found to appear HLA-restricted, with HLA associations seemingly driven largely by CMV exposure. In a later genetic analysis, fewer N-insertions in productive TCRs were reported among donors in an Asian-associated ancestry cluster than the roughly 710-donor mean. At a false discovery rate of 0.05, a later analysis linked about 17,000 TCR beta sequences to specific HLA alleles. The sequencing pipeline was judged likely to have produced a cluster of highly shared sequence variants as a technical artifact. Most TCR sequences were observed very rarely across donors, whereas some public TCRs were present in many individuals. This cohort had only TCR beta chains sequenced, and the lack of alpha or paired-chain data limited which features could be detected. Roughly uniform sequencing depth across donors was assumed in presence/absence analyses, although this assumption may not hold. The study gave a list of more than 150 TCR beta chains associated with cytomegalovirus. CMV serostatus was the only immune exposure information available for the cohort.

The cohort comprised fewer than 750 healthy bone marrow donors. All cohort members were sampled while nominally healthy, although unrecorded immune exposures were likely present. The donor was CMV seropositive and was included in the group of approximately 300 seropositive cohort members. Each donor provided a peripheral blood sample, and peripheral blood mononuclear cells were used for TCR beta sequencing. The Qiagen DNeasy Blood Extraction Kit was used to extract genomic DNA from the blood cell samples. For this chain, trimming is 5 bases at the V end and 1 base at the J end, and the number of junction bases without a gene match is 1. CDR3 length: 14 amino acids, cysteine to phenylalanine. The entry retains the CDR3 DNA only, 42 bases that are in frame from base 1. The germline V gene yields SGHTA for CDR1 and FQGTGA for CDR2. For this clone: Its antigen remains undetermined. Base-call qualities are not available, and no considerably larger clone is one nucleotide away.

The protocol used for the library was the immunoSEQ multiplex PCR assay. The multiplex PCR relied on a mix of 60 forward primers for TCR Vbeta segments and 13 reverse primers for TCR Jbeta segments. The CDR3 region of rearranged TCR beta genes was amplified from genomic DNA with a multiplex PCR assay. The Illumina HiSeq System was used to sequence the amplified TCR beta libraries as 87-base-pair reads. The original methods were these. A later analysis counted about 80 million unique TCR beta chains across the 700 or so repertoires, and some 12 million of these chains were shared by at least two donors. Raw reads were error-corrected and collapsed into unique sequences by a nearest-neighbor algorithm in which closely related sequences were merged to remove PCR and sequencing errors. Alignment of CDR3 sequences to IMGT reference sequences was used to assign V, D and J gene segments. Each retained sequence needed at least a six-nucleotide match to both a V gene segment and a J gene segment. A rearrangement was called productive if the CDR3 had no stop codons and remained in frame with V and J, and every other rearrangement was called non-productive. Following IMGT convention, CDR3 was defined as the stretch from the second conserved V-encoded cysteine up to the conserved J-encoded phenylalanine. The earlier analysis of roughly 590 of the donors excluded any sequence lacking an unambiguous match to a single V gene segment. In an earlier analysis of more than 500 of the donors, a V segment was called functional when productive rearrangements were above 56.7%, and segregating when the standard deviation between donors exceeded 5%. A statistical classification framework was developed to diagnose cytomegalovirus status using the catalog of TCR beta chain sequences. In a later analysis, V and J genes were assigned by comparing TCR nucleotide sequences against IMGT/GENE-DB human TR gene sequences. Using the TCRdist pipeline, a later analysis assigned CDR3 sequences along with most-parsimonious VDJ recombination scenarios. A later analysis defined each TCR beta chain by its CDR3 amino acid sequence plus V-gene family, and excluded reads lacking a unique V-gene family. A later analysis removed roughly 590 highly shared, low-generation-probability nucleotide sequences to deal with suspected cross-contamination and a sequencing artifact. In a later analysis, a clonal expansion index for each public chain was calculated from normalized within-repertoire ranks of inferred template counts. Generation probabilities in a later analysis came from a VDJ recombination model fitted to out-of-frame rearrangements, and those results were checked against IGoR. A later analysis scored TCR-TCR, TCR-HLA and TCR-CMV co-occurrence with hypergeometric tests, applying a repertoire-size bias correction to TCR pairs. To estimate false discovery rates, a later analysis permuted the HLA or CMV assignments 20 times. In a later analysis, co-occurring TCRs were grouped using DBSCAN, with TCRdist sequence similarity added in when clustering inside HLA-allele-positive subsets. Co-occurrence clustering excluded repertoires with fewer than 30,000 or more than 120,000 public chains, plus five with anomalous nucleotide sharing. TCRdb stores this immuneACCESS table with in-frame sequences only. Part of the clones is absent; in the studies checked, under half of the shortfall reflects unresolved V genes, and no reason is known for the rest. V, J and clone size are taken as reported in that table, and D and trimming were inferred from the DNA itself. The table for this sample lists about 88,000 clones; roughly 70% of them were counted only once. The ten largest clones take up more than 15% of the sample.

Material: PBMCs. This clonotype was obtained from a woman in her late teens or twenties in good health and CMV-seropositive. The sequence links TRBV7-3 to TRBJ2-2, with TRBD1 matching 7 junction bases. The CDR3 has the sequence CASSRTGNTGELFF. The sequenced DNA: TGTGCCAGCAGCCGGACAGGGAACACCGGGGAGCTGTTTTTT.